This T cell receptor (beta chain) derives from a study of PD-1 blockade in classical Hodgkin lymphoma (dated by TCRdb to 2018 to 2021). Looking at the study overall: Nivolumab dosing was 3 mg/kg intravenously every 2 weeks, continuing until either disease progression or unacceptable toxicity. A peripheral blood immune signature of response to PD-1 blockade in classical Hodgkin lymphoma was defined using TCR beta sequencing and CyTOF.

Per the publication, the time point label means: cycle 1 day 1 (C1D1), immediately before nivolumab initiation. Relapse after autologous stem cell transplantation had occurred in all trial patients, and cohorts A, B and C were distinguished by prior brentuximab vedotin exposure. A total of 56 patients with relapsed/refractory classical Hodgkin lymphoma made up the trial cohort, and each patient's best overall response was complete response, partial response or progressive disease. Single-agent nivolumab was administered to trial patients in the multi-cohort phase II CheckMate 205 trial. An independent review committee assessed best overall response by applying the 2007 International Working Group response criteria. PBMCs from the trial were collected at three points: immediately before nivolumab initiation (C1D1), and during therapy at cycle 2 day 1 and cycle 4 day 1. Peripheral blood was collected in 8 mL Vacutainer Cell Preparation Tubes, from which PBMCs were isolated by centrifugation and then cryopreserved.

Measured from the cysteine to the phenylalanine, the CDR3 is 14 residues long. Left in the record is the CDR3 DNA by itself, 42 bases read in frame from the first base. CDR1 is given as MGHRA and CDR2 as YSYEKL, both from the germline V gene. Trimming costs V 0 bases and J 4 bases, and their ends lie 9 bases apart. Concerning this clone itself: Its binding antigen is unknown. It has no much larger one-base neighbor in the sample; base qualities were not kept.

Findings and caveats that apply to the study as a whole: Only a single clinical trial cohort was studied, and what caused the repertoire differences, possibly disease activity or prior therapy, remained undefined. Baseline TCR diversity was reported to be lower in newly diagnosed patients than in healthy donors, and even lower in relapsed/refractory patients. CD4+ but not CD8+ TCR diversity rose significantly by C4D1 (p=0.0027 vs p=0.16), most apparent in complete responders (p=0.02). Diversity was lower in patients who began nivolumab less than 1 year after ASCT, so these patients were left out of later analyses to avoid confounding by immune reconstitution. Trial patients achieving complete response had baseline diversity similar to newly diagnosed patients, whereas partial responders and progressors had significantly lower diversity.

The Qiagen DNeasy kit was used to extract genomic DNA from unsorted PBMCs and from the negatively selected CD4+ and CD8+ fractions. Amplification of TCR beta CDR3 regions was done by immunoSEQ multiplex PCR with primers that anneal to V and J segments. A synthetic immune receptor repertoire was used to minimize amplification bias, and remaining bias was computationally removed after sequencing. In the source study's methods: Repertoire diversity was quantified as the Shannon entropy index using custom Python scripts. Unsorted, CD4+ and CD8+ repertoires were analyzed separately, except for combined analyses in which CD4+ and CD8+ sequences were merged in silico. Clonal expansion was defined as a frequency increase of at least 2-fold after treatment compared with C1D1, and clones undetected at baseline were assigned a pseudocount of 0.5. Clones with 0 or 1 copy at C1D1 were classified as singleton clones, and clones with 2 or more copies were classified as non-singleton clones. Clones expanded in unsorted samples were annotated as CD4+, CD8+ or unknown by matching protein sequences in sorted samples from the same patient. Diversity changes from C1D1 to C4D1 were tested in paired samples using Wilcoxon tests. TCRdb limited this immuneACCESS table to in-frame rearrangements with V and J called. A share of clones is missing; checked studies link under half to unresolved V genes, and the rest is unexplained. Clone size and the V and J calls come from that table; the DNA yielded D and trimming. The sample table contains about 46,000 clones; only one count was recorded for 73% of them. Clones ranked in the top ten supply 11% of the sample.

The source was peripheral blood mononuclear cells (PBMCs), collected at baseline. The origin of this receptor is a human donor with classical Hodgkin lymphoma. The rearrangement joined TRBV4-1 to TRBJ1-2, with TRBD1 perhaps the D gene, on 5 matching bases. The CDR3 corresponds to CASSQEGRSYGYTF. The DNA is as follows: TGCGCCAGCAGCCAAGAGGGGCGGAGCTATGGCTACACCTTC.